This T cell receptor beta chain was sequenced in a study of blood T cell repertoires in COVID-19 (dated by TCRdb to the early 2020s). For the wider study: Samples from collaborators originated in the United States, Italy and Spain and spanned both the acute and convalescent phases of COVID-19. The prospective study material was composed of cDNA or gDNA derived from T cells, B-cell-depleted T cells, or PBMCs. Sample metadata almost always included a de-identified subject ID, COVID-19 status, age in years and sex. Samples came from the ongoing ImmuneRACE study (first 160 participants) plus 1,254 subjects from 6 global collaborators. Where available, HLA class I and class II types were obtained from metadata supplied by the sample provider rather than from assay-based typing. Deeply sampled blood TCRbeta repertoires from subjects exposed to, actively infected with, or recovered from COVID-19 were included in the dataset. The repertoires were made available in a free public database intended to serve as a resource for research on the immune response to SARS-CoV-2.

V is clipped by 0 bases and J by 5 bases, and the sequence between their germline boundaries is 12 bases long. The CDR3 runs 15 residues from the cysteine to the phenylalanine. Of all the DNA, just the CDR3 is kept, 45 bases in frame from base 1. Via the germline V gene, CDR1 is SGHRS and CDR2 YFSETQ. With respect to this clone: Its recognized antigen is unknown. No base quality values were provided; no much bigger clone lies one nucleotide off.

Whole blood was collected in K2EDTA tubes by collaborating institutions according to the institutions' own protocols. Collaborator samples were shipped for TCRbeta analysis as frozen whole blood, isolated PBMCs, or DNA extracted from either sample type. Summary of the overall study and its limitations: The quantity of clinical and demographic metadata differed by source and by participant and was supplied without curation.

The immunoSEQ Assay, a bias-controlled multiplex PCR, was used to amplify TCRbeta CDR3 regions from genomic DNA. Turning to the authors' computational methods: Within the assay, amplification of reference gene primers was used to estimate how many nucleated cells each sample contained. Sequence reads were collapsed and filtered to measure the absolute abundance of every unique TCRbeta CDR3 rearrangement. For each sample, productive Simpson clonality was calculated as the square root of Simpson's diversity index across productive rearrangements. Held by TCRdb, this immuneACCESS table contains in-frame sequences only and omits some clones. Under half of the omission traces to an unresolved V gene where checked; the cause of the rest is unknown. Clone size and V and J calls were adopted from that table, with D and trimming inferred from the DNA. For this sample there are more than 95,000 clones; roughly 83% appear just once. Approximately 3.4% of the sample belongs to the ten largest clones.

What was sequenced was peripheral blood. The TCR sequence derives from a woman older than 75 with active or convalescent COVID-19. Recombination joined TRBV5-1 with TRBJ2-1; TRBD1 could be the D gene, as 5 bases match. Here the CDR3 is given as CASSLETGINNEQFF. The nucleotide sequence is given as TGCGCCAGCAGCTTGGAAACAGGAATAAACAATGAGCAGTTCTTC.